This T cell receptor beta chain was sequenced during a study of regulatory T cells in long-lasting Graves disease. Study-level results: Reduced TCR diversity was observed in persistent Graves' patients versus newly diagnosed patients.

HTBI primers from iRepertoire and Arm-PCR of CDR3 regions yielded the TCR beta libraries. TCRdb used MiXCR to reprocess the multiplex PCR reads, holding one entry per CDR3 protein. Found here are 310,000 or so distinct CDR3 sequences, 20% to 25% of them singletons; the top ten hold more than 55%. Specified time point: persistent/refractory GD, antithyroid drugs over 5 years with positive TRAb. PBMCs were the source of the RNA used for TCR sequencing. This clonotype was seen repeatedly, ten times or more. As yet, its antigen is unknown. Germline trimming cut 6 bases from V and 3 bases from J; bases unmatched to any gene: 3. The germline gives CDR1 SQVTM, CDR2 ANQGSEA. The CDR3 consists of 13 residues.

The chain recombines TRBV29-1 with TRBJ2-5, with 11 bases aligning to TRBD2. The sample in question was peripheral blood mononuclear cells (PBMCs), obtained when the disease was refractory, from a patient treated with antithyroid drugs. This sequence was found in a female donor with Graves disease. The CDR3 here is CSVAGLAEETQYF. DNA for the CDR3: TGCAGCGTCGCGGGACTAGCGGAAGAGACCCAGTACTTC.